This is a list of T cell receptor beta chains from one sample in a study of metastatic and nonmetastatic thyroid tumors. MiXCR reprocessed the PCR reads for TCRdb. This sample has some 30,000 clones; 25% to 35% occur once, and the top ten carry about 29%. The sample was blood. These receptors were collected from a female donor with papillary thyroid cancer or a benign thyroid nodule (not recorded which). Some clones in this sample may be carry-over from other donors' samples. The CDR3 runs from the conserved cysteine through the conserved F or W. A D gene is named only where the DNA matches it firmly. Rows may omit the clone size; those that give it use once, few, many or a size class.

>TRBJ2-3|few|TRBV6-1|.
TGTGCCACCTCGACACGTGATACGCAGTATTTT
CATSTRDTQYF
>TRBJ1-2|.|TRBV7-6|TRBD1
TGTGCCAGCAGCCCAGGACAGGGTGGCTACACCTTC
CASSPGQGGYTF
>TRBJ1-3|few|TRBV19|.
TGTGCCAGTAACCCCACAGGGACCTCTGGAAACACCATATATTTT
CASNPTGTSGNTIYF
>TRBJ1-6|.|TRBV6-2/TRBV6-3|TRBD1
TGTGCCAGCAGTTACTCCTCGTTTAGGGACAGGGTAAAAAATTCACCCCTCCACTTT
CASSYSSFRDRVKNSPLHF
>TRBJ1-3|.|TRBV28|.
TGTGCCAGCAGTCCCTCGACCGGCCGTTCTGGAAACACCATATATTTT
CASSPSTGRSGNTIYF
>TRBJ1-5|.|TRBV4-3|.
TGCGCCAGCAGCCTCCGGGACGGGGGTCAGCCCCAGCATTTT
CASSLRDGGQPQHF
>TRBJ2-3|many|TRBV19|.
TGTGCCACCAGTAGGGGGTTGGCAGATACGCAGTATTTT
CATSRGLADTQYF
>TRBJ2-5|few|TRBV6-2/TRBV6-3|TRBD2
TGTGCCAGCAGTTACTCGAAAGCTAGCGGAGAGACCCAGTACTTC
CASSYSKASGETQYF
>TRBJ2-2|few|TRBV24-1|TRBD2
TGTGCCACCAGTGATTTGCTTGCGGGAGTGGGAACCGGGGAGCTGTTTTTT
CATSDLLAGVGTGELFF
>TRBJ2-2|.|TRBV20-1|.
TGCAGTGCTAGAGATCCGCCGAACACCGGGGAGCTGTTTTTT
CSARDPPNTGELFF